A single sample gave rise to the 32 T cell receptor beta chains below, sequenced in a study of blood T cell repertoires in COVID-19. TCRdb keeps only in-frame clones here, not all; method: immunoSEQ multiplex PCR. The sample holds about 59,000 clones, 75% to 95% seen once. Sequenced sample: peripheral blood. The receptors originated from a human donor in a cohort sampled during active COVID-19.

The chain has TRBV27 and TRBJ2-7, with D possibly TRBD1 on 7 matching bases. Germline lookup yields CDR1 MNHEY and CDR2 SMNVEV (reference sequence). Trimming left V 1 base short and J 6 bases short, with 19 bases between. The CDR3 extends over 16 amino acids. The CDR3 nucleotides are TGTGCCAGCAGTTTATTGACAGGGACTCAGAGTAGCGAGCAGTACTTC. Encoded protein: CASSLLTGTQSSEQYF.

This chain joins TRBV6-1 and TRBJ2-1; TRBD2 matches at 7 bases. Germline assignment: CDR1 MNHNS and CDR2 SASEGT. V was pared by 3 bases and J by 6 bases, with 8 bases of the junction left unmatched. The CDR3 totals 15 residues. Written as DNA, the CDR3 is TGTGCCAGCAGTGAGGAAAGCGGGGTTGGCAATGAGCAGTTCTTC. Amino acid sequence: CASSEESGVGNEQFF.

V is TRBV15 and J is TRBJ2-7; TRBD2 might be the D (6 bases). V was cut by 5 bases and J by 2 bases, with 19 bases left in between. CDR3 length: 16 residues. Germline values: CDR1 LNHNV, CDR2 YYDKDF (reference sequence). The CDR3 sequence: CATSQIVSGGAYEQYF. The CDR3 DNA reads TGTGCCACCAGCCAGATTGTGTCCGGCGGGGCCTACGAGCAGTACTTC.

V is TRBV5-1 and J is TRBJ1-6; no reliable D call. CDR3 size: 14 residues. CDR1 and CDR2 from the germline V gene are SGHRS and YFSETQ. V was shortened by 0 bases and J by 9 bases, with 10 bases between the two germline ends. The CDR3 loop reads CASSLGSQSSPLHF. CDR3 nucleotide sequence: TGCGCCAGCAGCTTGGGATCACAGTCTTCACCCCTCCACTTT.

The chain employs TRBV27 and TRBJ1-5; D might be TRBD1 (6 bases). Looked up from germline, CDR1 is MNHEY and CDR2 is SMNVEV (reference sequence). The V end was cut by 5 bases, the J end by 5 bases, with 19 bases between. CDR3 length equals 16 residues. This CDR3 is CASSPGHTRYDQPQHF. The CDR3 nucleotides are TGTGCCAGCAGTCCGGGACATACAAGGTATGATCAGCCCCAGCATTTT.

The CDR3 coding sequence is TGTGCCAGCAGCCTGCACAGCAACTATGGCTACACCTTC. Translating it yields CASSLHSNYGYTF. The V gene is TRBV12-3 or TRBV12-4, the J gene TRBJ1-2; D not resolved. This CDR3 comprises 13 residues. The V end was cut by 6 bases, the J end by 2 bases, with 10 bases between.

There are a few counts of this clone. The V call is TRBV7-2, the J call TRBJ2-7, with D perhaps matching TRBD1 (5 bases). Germline CDR1 and CDR2: SGHTA and FQGNSA. Trimming pared 6 bases from V and 5 bases from J, leaving 11 bases between. The CDR3 is 12 residues long. CDR3 bases: TGTGCCAGCAGTTCAGGGATCGACGAGCAGTACTTC. Translation: CASSSGIDEQYF.

V and J are TRBV24-1 and TRBJ2-3; TRBD2 agrees at 12 bases. V was clipped by 1 base and J by 4 bases; unmatched bases: 5. Germline CDR1 and CDR2: KGHDR and SFDVKD. This CDR3 is 17 amino acids long. The chain's CDR3 is CATSDFLAGGPSDTQYF. The DNA of the CDR3 is TGTGCCACCAGTGATTTTCTAGCGGGAGGGCCGTCAGATACGCAGTATTTT.

The chain is built from TRBV20-1 and TRBJ2-3, with D unclear. The CDR3 length is 15 residues. Deletions cut 3 bases from V and 2 bases from J, with 15 bases between. Per the germline V gene, CDR1 is DFQATT and CDR2 is SNEGSKA (reference sequence). The CDR3 sequence is CSASAVTLYTDTQYF. CDR3 nucleotide sequence: TGCAGTGCTAGTGCGGTTACCCTCTACACAGATACGCAGTATTTT.

The chain joins TRBV6-5 to TRBJ2-7; D uncertain. The ends were cut back, 7 bases at V and 3 bases at J, with 13 bases in the middle. Germline CDR1 MNHEY, CDR2 SVGAGI. This CDR3 has 13 amino acids. CDR3 residues: CASKTDLNYEQYF. CDR3 bases: TGTGCCAGCAAGACTGATCTTAACTACGAGCAGTACTTC.

This clone was picked up one time. The V call is TRBV3-1 (or the pseudogene TRBV3-2), the J call TRBJ2-7, with D perhaps TRBD2 (7 bases). Germline assignment: CDR1 LGHDT and CDR2 YNNKEL (reference sequence). Trimming cost V 5 bases and J 5 bases, with 22 bases left between them. The CDR3 extends over 16 amino acids. CDR3 residues: CASSYPSGKGGHEQYF. For the CDR3, the DNA is TGTGCCAGCAGCTACCCCAGCGGGAAGGGGGGCCACGAGCAGTACTTC.

This chain uses TRBV18 with TRBJ2-5; 7 nucleotides agree with TRBD2. The trim removed 2 bases at V and 3 bases at J, leaving 0 bases unmatched. Germline V lookup: CDR1 KGHSH, CDR2 LQKENI. This CDR3 is built from 13 residues. The CDR3 is CASSPSGKETQYF. In nucleotides, the CDR3 is TGTGCCAGCTCACCAAGCGGGAAAGAGACCCAGTACTTC.

The V gene is TRBV6-6, the J gene TRBJ2-3; 9 bases line up with TRBD1. V shed 7 bases, J shed 6 bases, and the junction held 11 bases outside the gene matches. Germline V gene sequence: CDR1 MNHNY, CDR2 SVGAGI (reference sequence). The CDR3 is 15 amino acids. The CDR3 bases are TGTGCCAGCAATACTCCGGGACAGGGTACGGATACGCAGTATTTT. Protein product: CASNTPGQGTDTQYF.

The V gene is TRBV5-1, the J gene TRBJ2-5; TRBD2 is a possible D gene (6 bases). The CDR3 is made up of 16 amino acids. V was cut by 2 bases and J by 5 bases, with 19 bases left in between. Germline V gives CDR1 SGHRS, CDR2 YFSETQ. CDR3 residues: CASSLWAGRGLETQYF. Written as DNA, the CDR3 is TGCGCCAGCAGCTTATGGGCGGGAAGAGGATTGGAGACCCAGTACTTC.

V usage is TRBV19 and J usage is TRBJ2-3; a weak D match, TRBD2 (6 bases). Germline CDR1 LNHDA, CDR2 SQIVND (reference sequence). The V end lost 5 bases, the J end lost 2 bases, and 14 bases lay between the germline ends. This CDR3 is 15 amino acids long. CDR3 DNA: TGTGCCAGTAGTGGGGGACTGTCAAACACAGATACGCAGTATTTT. Translated, it gives CASSGGLSNTDTQYF.

Comment on this clone: The sample holds other DNA sequences that translate to the same CDR3. The rearrangement joins TRBV24-1 to TRBJ2-3; D possibly corresponds to TRBD1 (6 bases). Germline V lookup: CDR1 KGHDR, CDR2 SFDVKD. The CDR3 extends over 14 amino acids. V lost 5 bases and J 1 base, leaving 9 bases between the germline ends. CDR3 sequence reads: CATSVQGGTDTQYF. The CDR3 DNA reads TGTGCCACCAGTGTACAGGGCGGCACAGATACGCAGTATTTT.

This clone was counted between two and nine times. The gene calls are TRBV30 and TRBJ2-7; TRBD2 is a possible D gene (6 bases). The length of the CDR3 is 16 residues. Trimming left V 2 bases short and J 0 bases short, with 17 bases between. Per the germline V gene, CDR1 is GTSNPN and CDR2 is SVGIG (reference sequence). This chain's CDR3 is CAWSPGGSFRSYEQYF. In DNA, the CDR3 is TGTGCCTGGAGTCCCGGGGGTAGTTTCCGCTCCTACGAGCAGTACTTC.

The rearrangement uses TRBV19 and TRBJ2-7; D is perhaps TRBD1 (5 bases). V lost 1 base to trimming and J lost 4 bases, with 11 bases between them. Germline V gene data show CDR1 as LNHDA and CDR2 as SQIVND (reference sequence). The CDR3 is made up of 14 amino acids. CDR3 bases: TGTGCCAGTAGTATAGTTCCAGGGAAATACGAGCAGTACTTC. Translating it yields CASSIVPGKYEQYF.

This sequence joins TRBV21-1 and TRBJ2-7; the table's D call TRBD2 went unverified against the DNA. TRBV21-1 constitutes a pseudogene. CDR3 length equals 14 residues. The CDR3: CASRKLSRAYEQYF. DNA for the CDR3: TGTGCCAGCAGAAAACTCTCACGGGCCTACGAGCAGTACTTC.

The sample holds one count of this clone. The CDR3 protein is CALGAGNQETQYF. For the CDR3, the DNA is TGTGCCTTGGGGGCGGGCAACCAAGAGACCCAGTACTTC. The V call is TRBV15, the J call TRBJ2-5; a weak D match, TRBD1 (6 bases). The V end lost 11 bases, the J end lost 0 bases, and 13 bases lay between the germline ends. The CDR3 is 13 amino acids. Germline assignment: CDR1 LNHNV and CDR2 YYDKDF (reference sequence). Using reference TRBV15 and TRBJ2-5 for the parts outside the CDR3, the full variable domain is DAMVIQNPRYQVTQFGKPVTLSCSQTLNHNVMYWYQQKSSQAPKLLFHYYDKDFNNEADTPDNFQSRRPNTSFCFLDIRSPGLGDTAMYLCALGAGNQETQYFGPGTRLLVL.

The chain carries TRBV14 and TRBJ2-5; TRBD2 aligns across 9 bases. The CDR3 is 17 amino acids. Germline V gives CDR1 SGHDN, CDR2 FVKESK. The V gene end was trimmed by 1 base and the J gene end by 1 base; junction bases not matched to a gene: 7. DNA of the CDR3: TGTGCCAGCAGCCAAGTGGAGCTAGCGGGGAGCCAAGAGACCCAGTACTTC. Encoded protein: CASSQVELAGSQETQYF.

The chain joins TRBV4-2 to TRBJ2-7; 12 bases agree with TRBD2. In germline, CDR1 is LGHNA, CDR2 YNFKEQ. The trim removed 3 bases at V and 5 bases at J, leaving 11 bases unmatched. CDR3 length: 17 amino acids. CDR3 coding DNA: TGTGCCAGCAGCCAGGGACGCAGACTAGCGGGAGTAAACGAGCAGTACTTC. Residues: CASSQGRRLAGVNEQYF.

V gene TRBV6-5 combines with J gene TRBJ1-2; 9 nucleotides match TRBD1. Germline-derived CDR1 and CDR2 are MNHEY and SVGAGI. V gave up 4 bases and J gave up 2 bases; unmatched junction bases: 5. This CDR3 has 15 amino acids. The CDR3 reads CASSSQGAANYGYTF. The DNA of the CDR3 is TGTGCCAGCAGTTCACAGGGGGCAGCGAACTATGGCTACACCTTC.

The chain carries TRBV27 and TRBJ2-1; TRBD1 matches 8 bases. CDR1 and CDR2 from the germline V gene are MNHEY and SMNVEV (reference sequence). V lost 5 bases and J lost 13; bases outside the gene matches: 7. The CDR3 is 12 residues long. In DNA, the CDR3 is TGTGCCAGCAGTGGAAGACAGGGGATCCAGTTCTTC. Amino acid sequence: CASSGRQGIQFF.

The V gene is TRBV2, the J gene TRBJ1-5; D is possibly TRBD1 (5 bases). The CDR3 consists of 15 residues. The germline V gene encodes CDR1 SNHLY and CDR2 FYNNEI. V was trimmed by 2 bases and J by 4 bases, leaving 12 bases between them. CDR3 loop: CASSESKTGNQPQHF. In DNA, the CDR3 is TGTGCCAGCAGTGAAAGTAAAACAGGTAATCAGCCCCAGCATTTT.

In this sample, this clone turned up once. V is TRBV27 and J is TRBJ2-3; 9 bases line up with TRBD2. Trimming removed 4 bases from V and 2 bases from J; junction bases left unmatched: 4. The germline V gene encodes CDR1 MNHEY and CDR2 SMNVEV (reference sequence). This CDR3 region has 15 residues. The CDR3 sequence: CASSYRTSATDTQYF. Written as DNA, the CDR3 is TGTGCCAGCAGTTACAGGACTAGCGCCACAGATACGCAGTATTTT.

The rearrangement uses TRBV13 and TRBJ1-3; D unclear. The ends were cut back, 5 bases at V and 2 bases at J, with 10 bases in the middle. Germline V gene data show CDR1 as PRHDT and CDR2 as FYEKMQ (reference sequence). The CDR3 length is 14 residues. DNA for the CDR3: TGTGCCAGCAGCGCAGACCGGGCTGGAAACACCATATATTTT. Translating it yields CASSADRAGNTIYF.

The chain is built from TRBV4-1 and TRBJ2-5; 8 bases are shared with TRBD2. The CDR3 spans 14 residues. Trimming took 1 base from V and 9 from J; bases not matched to a gene: 7. CDR1 MGHRA and CDR2 YSYEKL come from the germline V gene. The CDR3 here is CASSQVAGGAAQYF. For the CDR3, the DNA is TGCGCCAGCAGCCAAGTTGCGGGGGGCGCGGCCCAGTACTTC.

The chain recombines TRBV7-8 with TRBJ2-3; D may be TRBD2 (6 bases). V was pared by 5 bases and J by 4 bases, with 19 bases between. The germline gives CDR1 SGHVS, CDR2 FQNEAQ. The CDR3 spans 16 residues. CDR3 sequence reads: CASSGVGGGIADTQYF. Written as DNA, the CDR3 is TGTGCCAGCAGCGGTGTCGGTGGGGGGATCGCAGATACGCAGTATTTT.

The chain employs TRBV19 and TRBJ2-5, with TRBD2 matching over 8 bases. Losses at the gene ends were 10 bases for V and 2 bases for J; bases not matched to a gene: 15. CDR1 LNHDA and CDR2 SQIVND come from the germline V gene (reference sequence). This CDR3 spans 16 amino acids. The CDR3 region has the DNA TGTGCCACCAAATCGGCGGGTAGCGGGGAACAAGAGACCCAGTACTTC. Its protein product is CATKSAGSGEQETQYF. Together with reference TRBV19 and TRBJ2-5, the CDR3 gives the full variable domain: DGGITQSPKYLFRKEGQNVTLSCEQNLNHDAMYWYRQDPGQGLRLIYYSQIVNDFQKGDIAEGYSVSREKKESFPLTVTSAQKNPTAFYLCATKSAGSGEQETQYFGPGTRLLVL.

This clone was observed once. V usage is TRBV5-1 and J usage is TRBJ2-2; 9 bases are a match to TRBD1. The CDR3 consists of 15 residues. The ends lost 1 base at V and 4 bases at J; junction bases unmatched: 2. CDR1 SGHRS and CDR2 YFSETQ come from the germline V gene. In DNA form, the CDR3 reads TGCGCCAGCAGCTTGAAGACAGGGGGCACCGGGGAGCTGTTTTTT. It yields the protein CASSLKTGGTGELFF.

This rearrangement joins TRBV27 to TRBJ1-4; D might be TRBD1 (5 bases). V shed 8 bases and J shed 7 bases, with 17 bases lying between them. Germline CDR1 reads MNHEY; CDR2 reads SMNVEV (reference sequence). The CDR3 contains 14 residues. The CDR3 DNA reads TGTGCCAGCTCAGAGACAGTCCCTCCTGAAAAACTGTTTTTT. Protein sequence: CASSETVPPEKLFF.